The clone carrying this T cell receptor (beta chain) came up a few times. What it recognizes is unknown. Germline assignment: CDR1 SGHRS and CDR2 YFSETQ. Trimming stripped 0 bases from V and 5 bases from J, with 7 bases between. The CDR3 is 13 amino acids. Primed by a sample-barcoded 5' primer and a J-beta primer mix, a second PCR proceeded for 7 to 11 cycles. One entry per CDR3 protein, called by TCRdb with MiXCR from the 5' RACE reads. The sample has roughly 1,500,000 distinct CDR3 sequences; 30% to 35% are singletons. This specimen comes from a study of blood T cells in healthy people across ages. Study-wide results and caveats: A conclusive naive versus antigen-experienced comparison was prevented by the unsorted PBMCs. Significant beta diversity loss was already apparent by age roughly 40, declining roughly linearly. Considered underestimates were the diversity estimates obtained from one million T cells.

This TCR derives from a woman in her twenties or thirties in good health. The rearrangement links TRBV5-1 to TRBJ2-3; unclear D gene. The sequenced sample was blood. The CDR3 DNA is TGCGCCAGCAGCTTGGAGTTTGGAGATACGCAGTATTTT. It codes for CASSLEFGDTQYF.